This T cell receptor (beta chain) is from a study of blood T cell repertoires in COVID-19. Study-level background: Sites across the United States, Italy and Spain contributed samples from acute and convalescent COVID-19. PBMCs, B-cell-depleted T cells, or T cells provided the cDNA or gDNA that made up the material.

V dropped 5 bases and J dropped 5; count of bases not matched to a gene: 4. The CDR3 runs 14 residues. Germline V gene sequence: CDR1 SNHLY, CDR2 FYNNEI. Original handling: Researchers report that nucleated cell counts were estimated from reference gene primer amplification. Only in-frame clones appear in the TCRdb table, and some are missing; sequencing was by immunoSEQ multiplex PCR. The DNA gave D and trimming, while V, J and clone size come from that table. This table has some 400,000 clones, 81% appearing once. Sequencing was performed on peripheral blood. J is TRBJ1-5 and V is TRBV2; 9 bases are shared with TRBD1. This TCR derives from a human donor with acute or convalescent COVID-19. The donor label of this sample is uncertain. The CDR3 spells CASSRDRVDQPQHF. CDR3 DNA: TGTGCCAGCAGTAGGGACAGGGTGGATCAGCCCCAGCATTTT.